What follows are 20 T cell receptor beta chains derived from one specimen sequenced in a study of cytomegalovirus exposure and HLA in healthy donors (dated 2017 in TCRdb). The method behind the library was the immunoSEQ multiplex PCR assay. A mixture of 60 forward primers for TCR Vbeta segments and 13 reverse primers for TCR Jbeta segments was used in the multiplex PCR. TCRdb obtained this table from immuneACCESS and retained in-frame rearrangements with V and J assigned. These tables miss some clones; where compared with another copy, unresolved V genes account for less than half of the shortfall, and the remainder is unexplained. For this sample there are 150,000 to 200,000 clones; about 81% appear just once. The top ten clones comprise more than 1.5% of the sample. The source material was PBMCs. The receptors come from a man between 18 and 29 years old in good health and CMV-seronegative.

There are a few counts of this clone. This chain links TRBV29-1 with TRBJ1-2; D is unclear. The length of the CDR3 is 15 residues. Per germline, CDR1 SQVTM and CDR2 ANQGSEA. V shed 1 base and J shed 0 bases, with 12 bases lying between them. The CDR3 DNA reads TGCAGCGTTGAAGGTCGGGGAATTACTAACTATGGCTACACCTTC. Translated, it gives CSVEGRGITNYGYTF.

The chain is built from TRBV6-1 and TRBJ2-5, with a tentative D call TRBD2 (5 bases). The CDR3 is 14 residues long. Per germline, CDR1 MNHNS and CDR2 SASEGT. Trimming pared 1 base from V and 5 bases from J, leaving 11 bases between. Here the CDR3 DNA reads TGTGCCAGCAGTGAAGTCGGGGTTGGGGAGACCCAGTACTTC. Amino acid sequence: CASSEVGVGETQYF.

V is TRBV5-4 and J is TRBJ2-2, with unresolved D. Germline-derived CDR1 and CDR2 are SGHNT and YYREEE (reference sequence). The V end lost 0 bases, the J end lost 11 bases, and 17 bases lay between the germline ends. The CDR3 loop spans 15 amino acids. The CDR3 loop reads CASSLDQTGSVELFF. In nucleotides, the CDR3 is TGTGCCAGCAGCTTGGACCAGACGGGTTCTGTTGAGCTGTTTTTT.

The chain links TRBV10-3 to TRBJ1-6; D is unclear. V was clipped by 0 bases and J by 8 bases, with 14 bases between them. This CDR3 has 16 residues. The germline V gene has CDR1 ENHRY and CDR2 SYGVKD. Here the CDR3 reads CAISESATPADSPLHF. DNA for the CDR3: TGTGCCATCAGTGAGTCGGCGACCCCAGCGGATTCACCCCTCCACTTT.

The chain joins TRBV27 to TRBJ1-2, with 7 bases that match TRBD1. The CDR3 is 13 amino acids. Losses at the gene ends were 5 bases for V and 5 bases for J; bases not matched to a gene: 5. Germline V gene data show CDR1 as MNHEY and CDR2 as SMNVEV (reference sequence). CDR3 sequence (DNA): TGTGCCAGCAGTCGAACAGGGGATTATGGCTACACCTTC. Protein product: CASSRTGDYGYTF.

As regards this clone: Different DNA sequences within this sample yield the same CDR3. This rearrangement joins TRBV7-2 to TRBJ1-1, with TRBD1 as a possible D gene (6 bases). Trimming cost V 1 base and J 0 bases, with 9 bases left between them. This CDR3 spans 15 amino acids. Germline lookup yields CDR1 SGHTA and CDR2 FQGNSA. CDR3 sequence reads: CASSLVGQVNTEAFF. DNA for the CDR3: TGTGCCAGCAGCTTAGTGGGACAAGTGAACACTGAAGCTTTCTTT.

The chain recombines TRBV5-6 with TRBJ2-5, with D possibly TRBD1 on 7 matching bases. The CDR3 is 16 residues long. V lost 4 bases to trimming and J lost 1 base, with 17 bases between them. Per the germline V gene, CDR1 is SGHDT and CDR2 is YYEEEE. CDR3 nucleotide sequence: TGTGCCAGCAGCGCCGCAGGGGGGAATATCCAAGAGACCCAGTACTTC. It specifies CASSAAGGNIQETQYF.

V and J are TRBV4-1 and TRBJ2-5; 7 nucleotides agree with TRBD2. The last part of the DNA fits TRBJ2-7 better; the J call may be wrong. Germline V lookup: CDR1 MGHRA, CDR2 YSYEKL. The CDR3 has 15 amino acids. CDR3 coding DNA: TGCGCCAGCAGCCAAGTTACGGGGGGTGACTACGAGCAGTACTTC. It encodes CASSQVTGGDYEQYF.

The rearrangement links TRBV7-9 to TRBJ2-7, with TRBD2 matching 11 bases. The junction had 7 bases not matched to a gene; V was cut back by 2 bases and J by 4 bases. The CDR3 consists of 16 residues. Germline lookup yields CDR1 SEHNR and CDR2 FQNEAQ (reference sequence). The CDR3 DNA sequence: TGTGCCAGCAGCTTATTCGAGACTAGCGGGATTTACGAGCAGTACTTC. This sequence encodes CASSLFETSGIYEQYF. Combining the CDR3 with reference TRBV7-9 and TRBJ2-7 gives the whole variable domain DTGVSQNPRHKITKRGQNVTFRCDPISEHNRLYWYRQTLGQGPEFLTYFQNEAQLEKSRLLSDRFSAERPKGSFSTLEIQRTEQGDSAMYLCASSLFETSGIYEQYFGPGTRLTVT.

This chain links TRBV10-1 with TRBJ2-7; tentative D call: TRBD1 (6 bases). V dropped 5 bases and J dropped 2 bases, with 13 bases sitting between them. Germline CDR1 and CDR2: WNHNN and SYGVQD (reference sequence). The CDR3 loop spans 14 amino acids. CDR3: CASSTRTDPYEQYF. The CDR3 DNA sequence: TGCGCCAGCAGTACACGGACAGATCCCTACGAGCAGTACTTC.

This chain connects TRBV15 to TRBJ2-7; D gene uncertain. The CDR3 totals 15 residues. Germline CDR1 and CDR2: LNHNV and YYDKDF (reference sequence). V dropped 0 bases and J dropped 7 bases, with 16 bases sitting between them. The CDR3 reads CATSRELAGFLEQYF. The DNA for the CDR3 is TGTGCCACCAGCAGAGAGTTGGCAGGATTCCTAGAGCAGTACTTC. Together with reference TRBV15 and TRBJ2-7, the CDR3 gives the full variable domain: DAMVIQNPRYQVTQFGKPVTLSCSQTLNHNVMYWYQQKSSQAPKLLFHYYDKDFNNEADTPDNFQSRRPNTSFCFLDIRSPGLGDTAMYLCATSRELAGFLEQYFGPGTRLTVT.

This chain joins TRBV4-3 and TRBJ2-2; the match to TRBD2 covers 8 bases. Germline trimming cut 0 bases from V and 5 bases from J; bases unmatched to any gene: 11. The CDR3 runs to 18 residues. CDR1 and CDR2 from the germline V gene are LGHNA and YSLEER. The CDR3 DNA is TGCGCCAGCAGCCAAGATTTAATCGCGGGGGGCAGGACCGGGGAGCTGTTTTTT. Amino acids: CASSQDLIAGGRTGELFF.

The genes are TRBV28 and TRBJ2-5; D is unresolved. Trimming removed 1 base at V and 0 bases at J, with 6 bases between. CDR3 length equals 14 residues. Looked up from germline, CDR1 is MDHEN and CDR2 is SYDVKM. CDR3 residues: CASSLSQNQETQYF. The DNA of the CDR3 is TGTGCCAGCAGTTTATCACAGAACCAAGAGACCCAGTACTTC.

This clone was counted a single time. This chain connects TRBV7-2 to TRBJ2-1; perhaps TRBD1 as D (5 bases). Germline V lookup: CDR1 SGHTA, CDR2 FQGNSA. CDR3 length equals 12 residues. The V gene lost 5 bases and the J gene lost 7 bases, with 9 bases spanning the gap. The CDR3 sequence is CASSHPGNEQFF. CDR3 nucleotide sequence: TGTGCCAGCAGCCACCCAGGGAATGAGCAGTTCTTC.

The genes are TRBV27 and TRBJ1-3; D is uncertain. V dropped 5 bases and J dropped 0 bases, with 8 bases sitting between them. Germline V gives CDR1 MNHEY, CDR2 SMNVEV (reference sequence). This CDR3 is 14 amino acids long. CDR3: CASSPRYSGNTIYF. The CDR3 DNA follows: TGTGCCAGCAGTCCGCGTTACTCTGGAAACACCATATATTTT.

This clone was seen once. This chain joins TRBV27 and TRBJ2-5, with 12 bases aligning to TRBD2. J lost 1 base, V lost 6 bases, and 12 bases had no gene match. This CDR3 region has 18 residues. Germline CDR1 MNHEY, CDR2 SMNVEV (reference sequence). The CDR3: CASSPTSGGNAAQETQYF. CDR3 nucleotide sequence: TGTGCCAGCAGCCCAACTAGCGGGGGGAATGCTGCCCAAGAGACCCAGTACTTC.

The chain links TRBV28 to TRBJ2-5; 10 positions agree with TRBD1. The V segment lost 6 bases and the J segment 2 bases; nucleotides outside the gene matches: 9. The CDR3 sequence is 16 residues long. Germline values: CDR1 MDHEN, CDR2 SYDVKM. CDR3: CASSDTGTGEQETQYF. The CDR3 DNA follows: TGTGCCAGCAGCGACACCGGGACAGGGGAGCAAGAGACCCAGTACTTC.

The chain joins TRBV27 to TRBJ1-2; the match to TRBD1 covers 10 bases. Germline V CDR1 and CDR2: MNHEY, SMNVEV (reference sequence). This CDR3 spans 13 amino acids. V lost 6 bases and J lost 8; bases outside the gene matches: 6. The CDR3 spells CASRSGTGEGYTF. The CDR3 nucleotides are TGTGCCAGCAGAAGTGGGACAGGGGAAGGCTACACCTTC.

The chain joins TRBV9 to TRBJ1-6; no clear D gene. Trimming pared 0 bases from V and 0 bases from J, leaving 10 bases between. Germline V gene lookup returns CDR1 SGDLS and CDR2 YYNGEE. The CDR3 is 17 residues long. This CDR3 reads CASSVESVSSYNSPLHF. The CDR3 DNA sequence: TGTGCCAGCAGCGTAGAATCGGTTAGCTCCTATAATTCACCCCTCCACTTT.

V usage is TRBV9 and J usage is TRBJ2-3; TRBD2 might be the D (6 bases). CDR3 length equals 17 residues. V lost 4 bases and J 4 bases, leaving 22 bases between the germline ends. The germline CDR1 and CDR2 sequences are SGDLS and YYNGEE. CDR3 sequence: CASSPLPSGWGADTQYF. The CDR3 DNA reads TGTGCCAGCAGCCCGCTTCCGAGCGGGTGGGGGGCAGATACGCAGTATTTT. The complete variable domain, with remaining parts taken from reference TRBV9 and TRBJ2-3, reads DSGVTQTPKHLITATGQRVTLRCSPRSGDLSVYWYQQSLDQGLQFLIQYYNGEERAKGNILERFSAQQFPDLHSELNLSSLELGDSALYFCASSPLPSGWGADTQYFGPGTRLTVL.